Each of the 27 T cell receptor beta chains below was sequenced from the same sample in a study of radiotherapy plus CTLA-4 blockade in lung cancer. Some clones are missing from TCRdb's copy, which holds only in-frame ones; the method was immunoSEQ multiplex PCR. The top ten hold approximately 4% of the sample, which has some 64,000 clones, around 77% seen once. Sequenced material: peripheral blood, taken from a patient treated with radiotherapy plus ipilimumab. These receptors all come from a human donor with non-small cell lung cancer who had a complete response to radiotherapy plus ipilimumab.

This clone was observed a few times. The gene calls are TRBV7-6 and TRBJ2-3; D is undetermined. Trimming shortened V by 5 bases and J by 6 bases, and 9 bases separated the two germline ends. This CDR3 comprises 12 residues. The V gene's germline CDR1 is SGHVS and CDR2 FNYEAQ. The CDR3 DNA is TGTGCCAGCAGCCGGAACGGGGATACGCAGTATTTT. This translates into CASSRNGDTQYF. Full variable domain (rest looked up from reference TRBV7-6 and TRBJ2-3): GAGVSQSPRYKVTKRGQDVALRCDPISGHVSLYWYRQALGQGPEFLTYFNYEAQQDKSGLPNDRFSAERPEGSISTLTIQRTEQRDSAMYRCASSRNGDTQYFGPGTRLTVL.

The chain recombines TRBV4-3 with TRBJ2-6; possibly TRBD1 for D (6 bases). Germline-derived CDR1 and CDR2 are LGHNA and YSLEER. Between the trimmed V and J ends, which lost 0 bases and 0 bases, there was a span of 15 bases. This CDR3 spans 19 amino acids. The CDR3 loop reads CASSQDLGRGLSGANVLTF. For the CDR3, the DNA is TGCGCCAGCAGCCAAGATCTGGGCAGGGGCCTCTCTGGGGCCAACGTCCTGACTTTC.

This clone was seen more than once but under ten times. The chain combines TRBV28 with TRBJ2-7; 8 positions agree with TRBD1. Germline V CDR1 and CDR2: MDHEN, SYDVKM. V trimming: 6 bases; J trimming: 3 bases; junction bases outside the gene matches: 10. This CDR3 spans 15 amino acids. CDR3 bases: TGTGCCAGCAGCCCGCCGGAACAGGGGGTCTACGAGCAGTACGTC. Translating it yields CASSPPEQGVYEQYV.

V usage is TRBV5-1 and J usage is TRBJ1-1; perhaps TRBD1 as D (5 bases). This CDR3 has 14 residues. The germline V and J ends were trimmed by 0 bases and 3 bases, with 9 bases remaining between them. Germline CDR1 SGHRS, CDR2 YFSETQ. CDR3 nucleotide sequence: TGCGCCAGCAGCTTGGCCGGGGGGTACACTGAAGCTTTCTTT. It specifies CASSLAGGYTEAFF.

The chain employs TRBV5-4 and TRBJ2-2; maybe TRBD2 (5 bases). CDR3 length: 14 residues. With 3 bases removed from V and 6 bases from J, the gap between germline ends came to 12 bases. Germline V gene data show CDR1 as SGHNT and CDR2 as YYREEE (reference sequence). CDR3 DNA sequence: TGTGCCAGCAGCTCTCAGGAGGTTCCCGGGGAGCTGTTTTTT. Residues: CASSSQEVPGELFF. Full variable domain (rest looked up from reference TRBV5-4 and TRBJ2-2): ETGVTQSPTHLIKTRGQQVTLRCSSQSGHNTVSWYQQALGQGPQFIFQYYREEENGRGNFPPRFSGLQFPNYSSELNVNALELDDSALYLCASSSQEVPGELFFGEGSRLTVL.

V is TRBV5-4 and J is TRBJ2-2, with D perhaps matching TRBD1 (6 bases). Germline assignment: CDR1 SGHNT and CDR2 YYREEE (reference sequence). The CDR3 contains 19 residues. V was cut by 2 bases and J by 1 base, with 21 bases left in between. This CDR3 reads CASSLPSADQGQNTGELFF. The CDR3 DNA follows: TGTGCCAGCAGCTTACCATCTGCCGACCAGGGGCAGAACACCGGGGAGCTGTTTTTT.

The CDR3 loop is CASSPYRDGPRQPQHF. CDR3 bases: TGCGCCAGCAGCCCCTATCGGGACGGCCCCCGGCAGCCCCAGCATTTT. V gene TRBV4-1 combines with J gene TRBJ1-5; D perhaps matches TRBD1 (5 bases). V shed 4 bases and J shed 7 bases, with 20 bases lying between them. This CDR3 comprises 16 residues. The germline CDR1 and CDR2 sequences are MGHRA and YSYEKL.

This chain links TRBV12-5 with TRBJ2-1; a weak D match, TRBD2 (6 bases). Germline V lookup: CDR1 LGHNT, CDR2 FRNRAP. This CDR3 has 15 residues. V gave up 5 bases and J gave up 3 bases, with 14 bases separating them. The CDR3 region has the DNA TGTGCTAGTGGTGCGAGCGGGTCCAGCTACAATGAGCAGTTCTTC. As protein: CASGASGSSYNEQFF.

The chain is built from TRBV9 and TRBJ2-1; 8 nucleotides agree with TRBD2. The CDR3 loop spans 15 amino acids. Germline V lookup: CDR1 SGDLS, CDR2 YYNGEE. Trimming cost V 0 bases and J 8 bases; bases outside gene matches: 7. CDR3 in amino acids: CASSVEPGGVDEQFF. CDR3 sequence (DNA): TGTGCCAGCAGCGTAGAACCGGGAGGGGTAGATGAGCAGTTCTTC.

Here the CDR3 reads CASSIDNSEPQHF. The DNA of the CDR3 is TGTGCCAGTAGTATTGACAATTCGGAGCCCCAGCATTTT. The gene calls are TRBV19 and TRBJ1-5; D is unclear. Germline CDR1 LNHDA, CDR2 SQIVND (reference sequence). CDR3 length: 13 residues. V was cut by 3 bases and J by 8 bases, with 11 bases left in between.

J is TRBJ2-3 and V is TRBV6-6; 10 bases are a match to TRBD2. The V gene end was trimmed by 6 bases and the J gene end by 8 bases; junction bases not matched to a gene: 14. This CDR3 comprises 16 residues. Germline V CDR1 and CDR2: MNHNY, SVGAGI (reference sequence). CDR3: CASSSPSSGRAGTQYF. In DNA form, the CDR3 reads TGTGCCAGCAGCTCCCCCTCCAGCGGGAGGGCCGGTACGCAGTATTTT.

The chain uses TRBV2 and TRBJ2-1; no clear D gene. The germline V gene has CDR1 SNHLY and CDR2 FYNNEI. This CDR3 is built from 13 residues. The germline V and J ends were trimmed by 5 bases and 1 base, with 6 bases remaining between them. The CDR3 protein is CASSKTSYNEQFF. In DNA form, the CDR3 reads TGTGCCAGCAGTAAAACGTCCTACAATGAGCAGTTCTTC.

The chain uses TRBV10-3 and TRBJ2-1; 12 bases are a match to TRBD2. J gave up 7 bases and V 10 bases, and 5 bases lay outside the gene matches. CDR3 length: 13 residues. Per germline, CDR1 ENHRY and CDR2 SYGVKD. The CDR3 loop reads CATQGLAGNEQFF. The DNA for the CDR3 is TGTGCCACCCAGGGACTAGCGGGTAATGAGCAGTTCTTC.

The V and J genes are TRBV6-6 and TRBJ1-1, with 7 bases matching TRBD1. This CDR3 comprises 13 residues. The junction had 8 bases not matched to a gene; V was cut back by 8 bases and J by 5 bases. Germline V lookup: CDR1 MNHNY, CDR2 SVGAGI (reference sequence). DNA of the CDR3: TGTGCCAGCGATCGAGGGGGCGGAACTGAAGCTTTCTTT. This sequence encodes CASDRGGGTEAFF.

V and J are TRBV10-3 and TRBJ2-2, with 13 bases that match TRBD2. The germline gives CDR1 ENHRY, CDR2 SYGVKD. The CDR3 runs 15 residues. V lost 8 bases and J lost 4; bases outside the gene matches: 4. The CDR3 sequence: CAIGLAGVGTGELFF. CDR3 DNA: TGTGCCATCGGACTAGCGGGAGTGGGCACCGGGGAGCTGTTTTTT.

The chain joins TRBV6-1 to TRBJ1-6; TRBD1 is a possible D gene (5 bases). The germline CDR1 and CDR2 sequences are MNHNS and SASEGT. The CDR3 is made up of 14 amino acids. V lost 6 bases to trimming and J lost 5 bases, with 11 bases between them. CDR3 in DNA: TGTGCCAGCAGGTTGGGACTAGATAATTCACCCCTCCACTTT. Translated, it gives CASRLGLDNSPLHF.

The rearrangement links TRBV30 to TRBJ1-3; D gene uncertain. Germline values: CDR1 GTSNPN, CDR2 SVGIG (reference sequence). This CDR3 has 15 amino acids. Trimming cost V 2 bases and J 0 bases, with 11 bases left between them. Here the CDR3 reads CAWSLWDNSGNTIYF. The CDR3, as DNA: TGTGCCTGGAGTCTTTGGGATAACTCTGGAAACACCATATATTTT.

This chain joins TRBV10-1 and TRBJ1-5; no reliable D call. CDR3 length: 15 amino acids. Germline CDR1 reads WNHNN; CDR2 reads SYGVQD (reference sequence). The V and J ends lost 7 bases and 1 base respectively, with 14 bases between them. The CDR3 region has the DNA TGCGCCAGCACCGCTATAGGAAGGAGCAATCAGCCCCAGCATTTT. It encodes CASTAIGRSNQPQHF.

For this clone: Relative to the germline gene, one junction end is altered; a read error may explain this. This chain connects TRBV11-3 to TRBJ2-2; D perhaps matches TRBD2 (5 bases). There are 15 residues in the CDR3. Per germline, CDR1 SGHNT and CDR2 YENEEA. The CDR3 DNA reads TGTGCCAGCAGCCTGGACCCTCGACCTACCGGGGAGCTGGTTTTT. This codes for CASSLDPRPTGELVF.

The chain has TRBV9 and TRBJ1-2; 7 nucleotides align to TRBD1. Germline assignment: CDR1 SGDLS and CDR2 YYNGEE. With 0 bases clipped from V and 8 bases from J, the junction kept 7 bases outside the gene matches. The CDR3 is 14 residues long. The CDR3 loop is CASSVATGSEGYTF. In DNA form, the CDR3 reads TGTGCCAGCAGCGTAGCGACAGGGTCAGAAGGCTACACCTTC.

This clone was counted a few times. The V gene is TRBV5-1, the J gene TRBJ2-5, with a weak D call TRBD2 (5 bases). Germline V gene sequence: CDR1 SGHRS, CDR2 YFSETQ. Trimming left V 4 bases short and J 4 bases short, with 8 bases between. This CDR3 comprises 12 residues. CDR3 sequence: CASSAGGETQYF. The CDR3 DNA follows: TGCGCCAGCAGCGCAGGAGGAGAGACCCAGTACTTC.

The CDR3 nucleotides are TGTGCCAGCAGCTTAGGAGGGGGCCAGTACGAGCAGTACTTC. This translates into CASSLGGGQYEQYF. The chain recombines TRBV5-4 with TRBJ2-7, with D perhaps matching TRBD1 (7 bases). In germline, CDR1 is SGHNT, CDR2 YYREEE (reference sequence). The CDR3 is 14 amino acids. Trimming removed 2 bases at V and 4 bases at J, with 13 bases between.

This clone was seen a handful of times. This chain links TRBV19 with TRBJ1-5, with D unresolved. The CDR3 has 12 residues. Trimming left V 4 bases short and J 1 base short, with 2 bases between. Germline-derived CDR1 and CDR2 are LNHDA and SQIVND (reference sequence). The CDR3 spells CASSKSNQPQHF. The CDR3 DNA reads as TGTGCCAGTAGTAAAAGCAATCAGCCCCAGCATTTT.

The genes are TRBV19 and TRBJ1-2; 9 bases are shared with TRBD1. Germline-derived CDR1 and CDR2 are LNHDA and SQIVND (reference sequence). V was pared by 7 bases and J by 4 bases, with 7 bases of the junction left unmatched. The CDR3 has 14 amino acids. In DNA, the CDR3 is TGTGCCAGTAAGCCGGGACAGGGACTCTATGGCTACACCTTC. It specifies CASKPGQGLYGYTF.

CDR3 bases: TGTGCCAGTAGTATAACTGATACGCAGTATTTT. This encodes CASSITDTQYF. The chain links TRBV19 to TRBJ2-3; no definite D call. V was cut by 2 bases and J by 6 bases, with 3 bases left in between. Germline V lookup: CDR1 LNHDA, CDR2 SQIVND (reference sequence). This CDR3 has 11 amino acids.

J is TRBJ2-7 and V is TRBV5-6; TRBD2 aligns across 14 bases. Germline CDR1 and CDR2: SGHDT and YYEEEE. The CDR3 is made up of 16 amino acids. J was trimmed by 7 bases and V by 1 base; bases with no gene match: 7. The CDR3 nucleotides read TGTGCCAGCAGCTTGATCAGGGGGACTAGCGGGAGTGAGCAGTACGTC. It is translated as CASSLIRGTSGSEQYV.

The rearrangement links TRBV12-2 to TRBJ1-2; TRBD1 is the table's D call, not checked against the DNA. TRBV12-2 has pseudogene status. This CDR3 has 19 amino acids. CDR3: CASRTAPLPRPWGRGGYTF. In DNA, the CDR3 is TGTGCAAGTCGCACTGCCCCTCTGCCGAGGCCCTGGGGGCGCGGTGGCTACACCTTC.